The T cell receptor (beta chain) under discussion was sequenced for a study of shared clonotypes between healthy human individuals. The wider study: There were three CD4 naive, three CD4 memory, two CD8 naive and one CD8 memory plates per donor.

A word on this clone: As yet, its antigen is unknown.

About 200 ng DNA, 30,000 or so T cell genomes, went into each sorted-subset replicate PCR. Only in-frame clones appear in the TCRdb table, and some are missing; sequencing was by immunoSEQ multiplex PCR. The sample holds around 1.6 million clones, nearly 99% seen once. Findings of the study overall: Estimated richness was generally greater in naive than memory subsets.

The sequencing sample was made of naive CD4+ T cells sorted from blood. Subset specified: CD45RA+ positively selected. The sequence was collected from a man aged 25-45 years in good health.

The CDR3 DNA is TGTGCCAGCAGCGTAGTGGTCGGGGGCGGTGGCTACACCTTC. Translation: CASSVVVGGGGYTF. The chain employs TRBV9 and TRBJ1-2; weak D call: TRBD1 (6 bases). Trimming cost V 0 bases and J 7 bases, with 13 bases left between them. The CDR3 loop spans 14 amino acids. Looked up from germline, CDR1 is SGDLS and CDR2 is YYNGEE.